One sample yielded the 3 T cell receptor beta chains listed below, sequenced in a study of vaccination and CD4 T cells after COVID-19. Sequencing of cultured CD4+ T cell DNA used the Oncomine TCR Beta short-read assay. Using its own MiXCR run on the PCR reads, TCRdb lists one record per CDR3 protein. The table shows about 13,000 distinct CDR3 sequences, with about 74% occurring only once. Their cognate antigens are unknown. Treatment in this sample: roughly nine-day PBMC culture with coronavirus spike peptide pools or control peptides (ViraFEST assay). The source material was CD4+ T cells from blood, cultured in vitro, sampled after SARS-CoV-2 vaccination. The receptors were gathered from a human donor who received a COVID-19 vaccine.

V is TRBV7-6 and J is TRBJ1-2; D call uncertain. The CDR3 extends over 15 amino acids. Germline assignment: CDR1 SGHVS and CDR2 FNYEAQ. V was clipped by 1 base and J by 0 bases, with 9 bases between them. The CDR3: CASSLGHHTNYGYTF. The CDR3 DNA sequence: TGTGCCAGCAGCTTAGGACACCACACTAACTATGGCTACACCTTC.

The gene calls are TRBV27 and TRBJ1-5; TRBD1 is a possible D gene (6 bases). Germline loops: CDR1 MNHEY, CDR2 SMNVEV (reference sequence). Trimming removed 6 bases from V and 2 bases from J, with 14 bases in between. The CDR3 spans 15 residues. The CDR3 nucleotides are TGTGCCAGCAGGGGGGCTGGCAGGGGCAATCAGCCCCAGCATTTT. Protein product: CASRGAGRGNQPQHF.

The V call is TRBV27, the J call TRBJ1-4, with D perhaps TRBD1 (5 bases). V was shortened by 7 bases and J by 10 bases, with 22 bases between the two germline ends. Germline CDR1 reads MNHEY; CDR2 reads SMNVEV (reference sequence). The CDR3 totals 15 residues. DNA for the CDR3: TGTGCCAGCACAACGGGGCAGGGTCGTCTTCGAAAACTGTTTTTT. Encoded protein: CASTTGQGRLRKLFF.